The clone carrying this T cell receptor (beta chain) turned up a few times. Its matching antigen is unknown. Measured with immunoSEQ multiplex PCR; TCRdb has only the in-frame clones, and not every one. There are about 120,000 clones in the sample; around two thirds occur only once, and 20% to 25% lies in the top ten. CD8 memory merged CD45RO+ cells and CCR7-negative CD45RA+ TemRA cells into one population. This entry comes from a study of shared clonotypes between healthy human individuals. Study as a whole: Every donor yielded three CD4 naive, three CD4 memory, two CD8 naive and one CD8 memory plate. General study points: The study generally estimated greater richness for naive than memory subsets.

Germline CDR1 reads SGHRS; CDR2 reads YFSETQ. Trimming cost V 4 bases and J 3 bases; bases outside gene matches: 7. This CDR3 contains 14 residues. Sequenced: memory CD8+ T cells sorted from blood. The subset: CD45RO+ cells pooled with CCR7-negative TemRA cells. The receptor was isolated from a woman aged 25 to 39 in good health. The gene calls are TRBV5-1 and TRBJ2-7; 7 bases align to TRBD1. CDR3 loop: CASSLQGVGYEQYF. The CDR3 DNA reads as TGCGCCAGCAGCCTTCAGGGGGTGGGCTACGAGCAGTACTTC.